This T cell receptor beta chain came from a study of cytomegalovirus exposure and HLA in healthy donors. Broader study findings: The tendency of first-cohort TCR clusters to co-occur in the 120 or so validation repertoires was the finding of a later analysis.

Worth noting for this clone: Antigen unknown.

V gave up 0 bases and J gave up 3 bases; unmatched junction bases: 3. Germline CDR1 SGDLS, CDR2 YYNGEE. This CDR3 has 16 residues. Sequencing was performed with immunoSEQ multiplex PCR; in TCRdb, only in-frame clones are kept and a portion is missing. The table lists about 240,000 clones, around nine tenths of them singletons, with approximately 2.5% in the top ten. The receptor comes from a man younger than 35 in good health and CMV-seronegative. Sequences were obtained from PBMCs. The V call is TRBV9, the J call TRBJ2-1, with 10 bases aligning to TRBD2. CDR3 amino acids: CASSVAPSGGYNEQFF. The CDR3 nucleotides are TGTGCCAGCAGCGTAGCTCCTAGCGGGGGCTACAATGAGCAGTTCTTC.